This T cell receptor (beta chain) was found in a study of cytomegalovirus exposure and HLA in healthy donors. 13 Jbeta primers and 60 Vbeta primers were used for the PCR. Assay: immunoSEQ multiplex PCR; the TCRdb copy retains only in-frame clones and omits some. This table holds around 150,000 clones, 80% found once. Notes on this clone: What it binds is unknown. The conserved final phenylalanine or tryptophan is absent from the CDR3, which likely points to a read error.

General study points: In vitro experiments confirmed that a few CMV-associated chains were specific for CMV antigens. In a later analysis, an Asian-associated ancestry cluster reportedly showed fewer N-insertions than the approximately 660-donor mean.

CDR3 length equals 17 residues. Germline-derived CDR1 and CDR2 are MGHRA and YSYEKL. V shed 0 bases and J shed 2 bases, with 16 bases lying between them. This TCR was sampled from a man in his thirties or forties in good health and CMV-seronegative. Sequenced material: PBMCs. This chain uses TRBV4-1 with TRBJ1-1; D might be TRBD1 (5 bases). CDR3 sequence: CASSQELSQGINTEAFL. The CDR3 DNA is TGCGCCAGCAGCCAAGAACTATCCCAGGGTATCAACACTGAAGCTTTCCTT.